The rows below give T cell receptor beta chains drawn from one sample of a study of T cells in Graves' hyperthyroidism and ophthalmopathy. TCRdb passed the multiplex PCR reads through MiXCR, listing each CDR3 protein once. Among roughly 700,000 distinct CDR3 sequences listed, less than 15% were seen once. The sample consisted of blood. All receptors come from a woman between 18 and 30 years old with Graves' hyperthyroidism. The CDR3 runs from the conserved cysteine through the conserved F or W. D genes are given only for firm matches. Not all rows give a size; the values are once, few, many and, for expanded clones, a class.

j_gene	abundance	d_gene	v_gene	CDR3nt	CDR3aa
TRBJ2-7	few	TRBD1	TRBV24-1	TGTGCCACCAGTCCGACAGGGGGGTCCTACGAGCAGTACTTC	CATSPTGGSYEQYF
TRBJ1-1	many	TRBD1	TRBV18	TGTGCCAGCTCACCAACTGGGACAGGGGAAGCTTTCTTT	CASSPTGTGEAFF
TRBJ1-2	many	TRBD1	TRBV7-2	TGTGCCAGCAGCCCGGACAGGAGTTACGGCTACACCTTC	CASSPDRSYGYTF
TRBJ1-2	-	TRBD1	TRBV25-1	TGTGCCAGCAGCGGGACAGGGGGAGTGGGAGGCTACACCTTC	CASSGTGGVGGYTF
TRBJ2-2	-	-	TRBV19	TGTGCCAGTAGTATAGCCCCCCGCCTGCCCGGGGAGCTGTTTTTT	CASSIAPRLPGELFF
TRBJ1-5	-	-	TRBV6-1	TGTGCCAGCAGCCCTATCGGAGGACTAACAAGACGTCAGCCCCAGCATTTT	CASSPIGGLTRRQPQHF
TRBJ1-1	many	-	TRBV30	TGTGCCTCCCCCCGAGGTGAGGACACTGAAGCTTTCTTT	CASPRGEDTEAFF
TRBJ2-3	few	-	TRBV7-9	TGTGCCAGCAGCTCCAGTAAGACTGATACGCAGTATTTT	CASSSSKTDTQYF
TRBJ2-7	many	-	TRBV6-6	TGTGCCAGCAGTTACTTGGCCAGGGAGAACGAGCAGTACTTC	CASSYLARENEQYF
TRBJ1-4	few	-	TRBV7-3	TGTGCCAGCAGCTTAACAATTCGGCTCGAGCCCAAGGAAAAACTGTTTTTT	CASSLTIRLEPKEKLFF
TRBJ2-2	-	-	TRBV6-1	TGTGCCAGCAGCCATCAGCGGACCGGGGAGCTGTTTTTT	CASSHQRTGELFF
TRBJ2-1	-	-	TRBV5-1	TGCGCCAGCAGCTTGGCCTCGGGGGACAGATACAATGAGCAGTCCTTC	CASSLASGDRYNEQSF
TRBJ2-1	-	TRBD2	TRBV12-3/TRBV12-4	TGTGCCACCCATGGACTAGCAGGCGATGAGCAGTTCTTC	CATHGLAGDEQFF
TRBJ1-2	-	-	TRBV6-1	TGTGCCAGCAGTGCGGGCCTGGCGTACGGCTACACCTTC	CASSAGLAYGYTF
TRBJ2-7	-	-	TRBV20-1	TGCAGTGCTAGAGATATCGACAGGATTGCCTACGAGCAGTACTTC	CSARDIDRIAYEQYF
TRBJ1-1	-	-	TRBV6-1	TGTGCCAGCAGACTACAGGGTGAAATCACTGAAGCTTTCTTT	CASRLQGEITEAFF
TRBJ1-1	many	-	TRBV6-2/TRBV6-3	TGTGCCAGCAGCGGGGCGGGTTGGGCTGGCACTGAAGCTTTCTTT	CASSGAGWAGTEAFF
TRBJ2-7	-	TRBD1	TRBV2	TGTGCCAGCCTAACCGGGACAGGGAGCTACGAGCAGTACTTC	CASLTGTGSYEQYF
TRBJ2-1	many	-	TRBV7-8	TGTGCCAGCAGCTTAGTCCCTGGACTGGGGCAGTTCTTC	CASSLVPGLGQFF
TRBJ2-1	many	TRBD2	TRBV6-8	TGTGCCAGCAGTTACCGACTAGCGGGAGGCCCCAATGAGCAGTTCTTC	CASSYRLAGGPNEQFF
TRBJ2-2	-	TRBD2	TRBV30	TGTGCCTGGAGCTGGGCTCTAGCGGGAGGTCACGGGGAGCTGCTTTTT	CAWSWALAGGHGELLF
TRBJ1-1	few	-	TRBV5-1	TGCGCCAGCAATCGGGGGAACACTGAAGCTTTCTTT	CASNRGNTEAFF
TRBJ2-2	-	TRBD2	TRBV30	TGTGCCTGGGGGAGCGGGAGTGACACCGGGGAGCTGTTTTTT	CAWGSGSDTGELFF
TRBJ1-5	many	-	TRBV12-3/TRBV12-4	TGTGCCAGCAGTTTAGCGGACATAGGAGGATTTCAGCCCCAGCATTTT	CASSLADIGGFQPQHF
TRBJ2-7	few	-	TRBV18	TGTGCCAACTCACCAGGGCAGGGTAGACCCTACGAGCAGTACTTC	CANSPGQGRPYEQYF
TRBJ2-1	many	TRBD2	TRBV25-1	TGTGCCAGCAGTGAAGGCGGGAGGGATTACAATGAGCAGTTCTTC	CASSEGGRDYNEQFF
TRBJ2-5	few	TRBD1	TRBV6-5	TGTGCCAGCAGTTACTCTACAGGGGGAGAGACCCAGTACTTC	CASSYSTGGETQYF
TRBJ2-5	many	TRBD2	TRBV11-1	TGTGCCAGCAGCTTTGGTGCGGGAGCGGGGGAGACCCAGTACTTC	CASSFGAGAGETQYF
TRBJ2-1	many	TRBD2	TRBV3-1	TGTGCCAGCAGCCACTTAGCGGGACTCGCCTACAATGAGCAGTTCTTC	CASSHLAGLAYNEQFF
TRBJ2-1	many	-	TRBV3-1	TGTGCCAGCAGCCAAGTCCTAGTTGGTGCTGAGCAGTTCTTC	CASSQVLVGAEQFF
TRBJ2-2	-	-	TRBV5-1	TGCGCCAGCAGCTTGTCTCAGGGCAACACCGGGGAGCTGTTTTTT	CASSLSQGNTGELFF
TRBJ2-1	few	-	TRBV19	TGTGCCAGTAGTCTCGACTCCCCTCTTGAGCAGTTCTTC	CASSLDSPLEQFF
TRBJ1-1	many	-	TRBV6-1	TGTGCCAGCAGTTCCCTAGGTAACACTGAAGCTTTCTTT	CASSSLGNTEAFF
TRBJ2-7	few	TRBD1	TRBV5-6	TGTGCCAGCAGCTGGACAGGGACTGTCTACGAGCAGTACTTC	CASSWTGTVYEQYF
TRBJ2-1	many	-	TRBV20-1	TGCAGTGCCCGGCAAGCGGCCACCTACAATGAGCAGTTCTTC	CSARQAATYNEQFF
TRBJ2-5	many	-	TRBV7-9	TGTGCTTCACATCTCCGGCGGGAGACCCAGTACTTC	CASHLRRETQYF
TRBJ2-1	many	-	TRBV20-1	TGCAGTGGTTGGAATATCCGCTCCTACAATGAGCAGTTCTTC	CSGWNIRSYNEQFF
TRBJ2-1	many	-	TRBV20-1	TGCAGTGCTAGGGTCCCCGCTAGCGCGAAGAACAATGAGCAGTTCTTC	CSARVPASAKNNEQFF
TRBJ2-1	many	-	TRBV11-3	TGTGCCAGCGACCGGAGCGGAGGATACAATGAGCAGTTCTTC	CASDRSGGYNEQFF
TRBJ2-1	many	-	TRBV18	TGTGCCAGCTCACCAGAAGTAGCGTCGCAGTTCTTC	CASSPEVASQFF
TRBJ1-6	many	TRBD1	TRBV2	TGTGCCACCTGGACAGGGCATTCACCCCTCCACTTT	CATWTGHSPLHF
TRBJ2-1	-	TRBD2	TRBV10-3	TGTGCCATCAGTGGGGTTAGCGGGAACGAGCAGTTCTTC	CAISGVSGNEQFF
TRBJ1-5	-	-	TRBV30	TGTGCCTGGAGTAGAAACACAGGTAACAATCAGCCCCAGCATTTT	CAWSRNTGNNQPQHF
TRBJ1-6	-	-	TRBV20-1	TGCAGTGCCAGGCGGGACAAGGGGCCGATCACCCTCCACTTT	CSARRDKGPITLHF
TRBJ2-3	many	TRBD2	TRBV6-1	TGTGCCAGCAGTCGAAGCGGGGACCTCACAGATACGCAGTATTTT	CASSRSGDLTDTQYF
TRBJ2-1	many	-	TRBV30	TGTGCCTGGGCGGGACTTCGGAACTACAATGAGCAGTTCTTC	CAWAGLRNYNEQFF
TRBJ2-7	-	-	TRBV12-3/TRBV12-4	TGTGCCAGCAGTTTAGGGGACGGCTCACTCCCCGCTTTCTACGAGCAGTACTTC	CASSLGDGSLPAFYEQYF
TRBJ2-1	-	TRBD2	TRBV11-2	TGTGTCAGCAGCTTAGAGGGACTAGCGGGAGATGCCTACAATGAGCAGTTCTTC	CVSSLEGLAGDAYNEQFF
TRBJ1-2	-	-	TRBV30	TGTGCCTGGAGTGACGCCAGTTGGAGCTACACCTTC	CAWSDASWSYTF
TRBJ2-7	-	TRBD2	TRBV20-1	TGCAGTGCTGTAACTAGCGGAACTTCCTACGAGCAGTACTTC	CSAVTSGTSYEQYF
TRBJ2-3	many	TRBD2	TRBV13	TGTGCCAGCAGCCCCACGACTAGCGGGAGCGCAGATACGCAGTATTTT	CASSPTTSGSADTQYF
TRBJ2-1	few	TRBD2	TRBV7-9	TGTGCCAGCAGATCCGGGACTAGCGGGTACTACAATGAGCAGTTCTTC	CASRSGTSGYYNEQFF
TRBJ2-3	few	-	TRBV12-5	TGTGCTAGTGGTTTACCCGGATCGGATACGCAGTATTTT	CASGLPGSDTQYF